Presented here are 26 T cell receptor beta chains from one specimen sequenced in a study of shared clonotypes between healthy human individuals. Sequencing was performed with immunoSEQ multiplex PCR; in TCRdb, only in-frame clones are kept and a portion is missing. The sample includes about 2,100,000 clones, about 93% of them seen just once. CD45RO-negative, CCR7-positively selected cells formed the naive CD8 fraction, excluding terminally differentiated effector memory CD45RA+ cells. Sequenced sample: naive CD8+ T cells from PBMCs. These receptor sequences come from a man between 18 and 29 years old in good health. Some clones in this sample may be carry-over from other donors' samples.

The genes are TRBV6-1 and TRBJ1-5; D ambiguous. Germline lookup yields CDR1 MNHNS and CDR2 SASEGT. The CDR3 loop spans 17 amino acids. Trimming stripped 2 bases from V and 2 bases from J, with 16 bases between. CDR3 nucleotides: TGTGCCAGCAGTGAAAGGGTGTCCCCTGTGGGCAATCAGCCCCAGCATTTT. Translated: CASSERVSPVGNQPQHF.

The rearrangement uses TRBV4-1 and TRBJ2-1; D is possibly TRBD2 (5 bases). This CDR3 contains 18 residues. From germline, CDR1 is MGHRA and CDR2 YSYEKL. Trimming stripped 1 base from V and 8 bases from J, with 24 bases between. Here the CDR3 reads CASSQGPQEAGPGHEQFF. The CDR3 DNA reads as TGCGCCAGCAGCCAAGGGCCCCAGGAGGCGGGTCCCGGCCATGAGCAGTTCTTC.

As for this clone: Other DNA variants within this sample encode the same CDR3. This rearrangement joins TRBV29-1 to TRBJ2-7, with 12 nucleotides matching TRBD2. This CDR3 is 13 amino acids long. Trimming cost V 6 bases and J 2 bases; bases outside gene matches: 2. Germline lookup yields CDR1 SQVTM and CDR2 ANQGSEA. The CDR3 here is CSVLAGGPYEQYF. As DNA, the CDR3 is TGCAGCGTCCTAGCGGGAGGGCCCTACGAGCAGTACTTC.

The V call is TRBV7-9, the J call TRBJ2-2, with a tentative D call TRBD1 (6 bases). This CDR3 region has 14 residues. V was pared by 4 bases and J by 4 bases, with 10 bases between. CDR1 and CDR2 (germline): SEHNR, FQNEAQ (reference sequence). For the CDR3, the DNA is TGTGCCAGCAGCTCCGACAGGTTCACCGGGGAGCTGTTTTTT. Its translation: CASSSDRFTGELFF.

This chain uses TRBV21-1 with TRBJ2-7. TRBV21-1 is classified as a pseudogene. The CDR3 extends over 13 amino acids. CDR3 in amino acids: CASSSGPDQEQYF. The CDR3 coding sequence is TGTGCCAGCAGCTCCGGACCCGACCAGGAGCAGTACTTC.

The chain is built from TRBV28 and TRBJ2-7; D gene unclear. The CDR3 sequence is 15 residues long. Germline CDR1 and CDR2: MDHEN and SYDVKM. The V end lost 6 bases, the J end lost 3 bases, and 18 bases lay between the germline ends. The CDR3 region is CASSSDTFSSYEQYF. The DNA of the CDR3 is TGTGCCAGCAGCTCCGACACCTTTTCAAGCTACGAGCAGTACTTC.

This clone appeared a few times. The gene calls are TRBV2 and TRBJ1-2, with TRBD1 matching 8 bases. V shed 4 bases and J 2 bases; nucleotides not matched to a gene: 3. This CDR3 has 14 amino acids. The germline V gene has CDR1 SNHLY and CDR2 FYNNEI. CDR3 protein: CASSVWTGNYGYTF. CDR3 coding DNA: TGTGCCAGCAGTGTCTGGACAGGGAACTATGGCTACACCTTC.

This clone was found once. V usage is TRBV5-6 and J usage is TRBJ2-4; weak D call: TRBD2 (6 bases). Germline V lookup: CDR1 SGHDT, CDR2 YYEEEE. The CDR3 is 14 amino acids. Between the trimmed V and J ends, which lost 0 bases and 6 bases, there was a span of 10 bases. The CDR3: CASSLGVAANIQYF. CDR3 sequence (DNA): TGTGCCAGCAGCTTGGGAGTAGCGGCAAACATTCAGTACTTC.

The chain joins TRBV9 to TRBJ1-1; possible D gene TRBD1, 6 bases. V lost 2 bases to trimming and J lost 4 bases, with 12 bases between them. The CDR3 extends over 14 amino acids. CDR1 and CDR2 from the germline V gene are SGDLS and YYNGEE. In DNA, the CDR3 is TGTGCCAGCAGCGTTACAGGGTATGGCACTGAAGCTTTCTTT. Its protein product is CASSVTGYGTEAFF.

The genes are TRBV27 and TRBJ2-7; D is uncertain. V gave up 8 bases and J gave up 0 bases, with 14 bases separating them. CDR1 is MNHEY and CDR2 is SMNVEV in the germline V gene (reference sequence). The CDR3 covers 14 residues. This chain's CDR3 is CASGPTGDSYEQYF. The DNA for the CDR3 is TGTGCCAGCGGTCCCACGGGCGACTCCTACGAGCAGTACTTC.

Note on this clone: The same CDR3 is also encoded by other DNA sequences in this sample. The chain's CDR3 is CASSLRGNEQFF. The CDR3 DNA is TGTGCCAGCAGCTTAAGGGGGAATGAGCAGTTCTTC. The chain joins TRBV7-9 to TRBJ2-1; D might be TRBD1 (6 bases). This CDR3 has 12 amino acids. The germline V gene has CDR1 SEHNR and CDR2 FQNEAQ (reference sequence). V was pared by 2 bases and J by 7 bases, with 6 bases between.

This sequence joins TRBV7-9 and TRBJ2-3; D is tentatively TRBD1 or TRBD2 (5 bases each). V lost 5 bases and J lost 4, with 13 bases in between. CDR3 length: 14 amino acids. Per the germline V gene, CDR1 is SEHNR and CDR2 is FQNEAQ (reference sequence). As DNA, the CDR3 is TGTGCCAGCAGCCCACGAGGGGCTTCAGATACGCAGTATTTT. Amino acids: CASSPRGASDTQYF.

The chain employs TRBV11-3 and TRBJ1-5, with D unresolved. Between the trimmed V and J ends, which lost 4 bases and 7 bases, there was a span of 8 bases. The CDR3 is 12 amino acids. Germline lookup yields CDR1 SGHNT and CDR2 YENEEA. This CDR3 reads CASSYRQQPQHF. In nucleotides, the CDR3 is TGTGCCAGCAGCTATCGTCAACAGCCCCAGCATTTT.

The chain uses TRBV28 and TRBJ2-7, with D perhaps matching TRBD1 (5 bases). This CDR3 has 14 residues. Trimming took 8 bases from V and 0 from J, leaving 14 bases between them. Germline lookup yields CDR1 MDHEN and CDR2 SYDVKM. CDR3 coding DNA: TGTGCCAGCCCCCGAAGGGGCACCTCCTACGAGCAGTACTTC. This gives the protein CASPRRGTSYEQYF.

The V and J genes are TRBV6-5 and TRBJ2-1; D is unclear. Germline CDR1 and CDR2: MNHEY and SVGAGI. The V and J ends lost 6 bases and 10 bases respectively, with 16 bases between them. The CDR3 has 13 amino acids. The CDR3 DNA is TGTGCCAGCAGCCCATCCGACGCACGGGAGCAGTTCTTC. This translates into CASSPSDAREQFF.

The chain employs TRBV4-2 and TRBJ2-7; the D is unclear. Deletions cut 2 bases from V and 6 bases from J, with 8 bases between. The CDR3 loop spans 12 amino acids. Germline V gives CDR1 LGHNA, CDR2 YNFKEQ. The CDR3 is CASSQKGREQYF. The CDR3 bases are TGTGCCAGCAGCCAAAAAGGTCGCGAGCAGTACTTC.

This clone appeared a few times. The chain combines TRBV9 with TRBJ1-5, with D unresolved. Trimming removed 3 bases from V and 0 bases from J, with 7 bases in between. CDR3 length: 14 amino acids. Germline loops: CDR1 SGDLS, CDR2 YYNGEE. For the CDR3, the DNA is TGTGCCAGCAGCGAGGATGATAGCAATCAGCCCCAGCATTTT. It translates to CASSEDDSNQPQHF.

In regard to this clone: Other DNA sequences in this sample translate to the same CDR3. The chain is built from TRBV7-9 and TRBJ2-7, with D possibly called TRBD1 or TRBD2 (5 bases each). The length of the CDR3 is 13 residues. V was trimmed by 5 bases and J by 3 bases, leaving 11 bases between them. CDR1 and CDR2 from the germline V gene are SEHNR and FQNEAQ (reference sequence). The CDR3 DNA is TGTGCCAGCAGCCCGGGGACCCACTACGAGCAGTACTTC. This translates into CASSPGTHYEQYF.

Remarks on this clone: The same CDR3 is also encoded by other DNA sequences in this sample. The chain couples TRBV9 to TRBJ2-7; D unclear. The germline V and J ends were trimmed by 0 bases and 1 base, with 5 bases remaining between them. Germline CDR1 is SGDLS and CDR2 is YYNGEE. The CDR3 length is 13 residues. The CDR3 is CASSVGHSYEQYF. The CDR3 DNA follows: TGTGCCAGCAGCGTAGGACATTCCTACGAGCAGTACTTC.

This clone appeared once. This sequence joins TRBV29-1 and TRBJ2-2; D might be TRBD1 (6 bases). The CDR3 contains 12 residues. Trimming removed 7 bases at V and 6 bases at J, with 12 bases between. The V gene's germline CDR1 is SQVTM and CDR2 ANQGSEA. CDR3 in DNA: TGCAGCGCCTGGACAGTGGCCGGGGAGCTGTTTTTT. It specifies CSAWTVAGELFF.

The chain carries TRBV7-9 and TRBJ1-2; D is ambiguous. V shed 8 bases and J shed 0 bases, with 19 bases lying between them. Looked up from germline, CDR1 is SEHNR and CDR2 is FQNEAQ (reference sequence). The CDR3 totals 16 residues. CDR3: CASRDTGRSTNYGYTF. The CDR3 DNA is TGTGCCAGCCGAGATACCGGGCGGAGCACTAACTATGGCTACACCTTC.

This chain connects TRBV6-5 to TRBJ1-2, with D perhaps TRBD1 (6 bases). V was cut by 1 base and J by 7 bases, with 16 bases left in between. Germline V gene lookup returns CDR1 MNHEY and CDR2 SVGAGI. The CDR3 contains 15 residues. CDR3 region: CASSYFGAGQGGYTF. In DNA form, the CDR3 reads TGTGCCAGCAGTTACTTCGGGGCGGGACAAGGTGGCTACACCTTC.

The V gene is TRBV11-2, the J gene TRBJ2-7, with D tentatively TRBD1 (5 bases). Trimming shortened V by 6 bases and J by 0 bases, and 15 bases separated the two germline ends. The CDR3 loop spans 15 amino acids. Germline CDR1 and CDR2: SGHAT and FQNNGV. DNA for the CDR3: TGTGCCAGCAGATCCTTTCCGCAGGGCTCCTACGAGCAGTACTTC. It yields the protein CASRSFPQGSYEQYF.

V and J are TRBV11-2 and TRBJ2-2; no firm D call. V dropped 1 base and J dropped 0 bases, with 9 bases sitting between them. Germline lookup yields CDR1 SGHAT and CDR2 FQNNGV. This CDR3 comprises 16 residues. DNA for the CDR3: TGTGCCAGCAGCTTAGTGTACGGGCCGAACACCGGGGAGCTGTTTTTT. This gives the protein CASSLVYGPNTGELFF.

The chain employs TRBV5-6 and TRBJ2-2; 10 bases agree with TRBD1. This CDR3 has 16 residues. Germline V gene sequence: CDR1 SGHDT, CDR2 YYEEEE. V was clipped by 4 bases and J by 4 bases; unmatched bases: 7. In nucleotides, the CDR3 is TGTGCCAGCAGCCCGAGGGGACAGGGGTTCACCGGGGAGCTGTTTTTT. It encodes CASSPRGQGFTGELFF.

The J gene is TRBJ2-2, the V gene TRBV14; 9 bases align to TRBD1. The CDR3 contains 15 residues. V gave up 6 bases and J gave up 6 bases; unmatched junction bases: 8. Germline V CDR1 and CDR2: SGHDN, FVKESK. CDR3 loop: CASSPGQGRPGELFF. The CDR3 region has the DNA TGTGCCAGCAGTCCAGGACAGGGGCGCCCCGGGGAGCTGTTTTTT.